The T cell receptor beta chain described here comes from a study of graft-versus-host responses after intestinal transplantation. For this clone: Its antigen is unidentified.

Assay: immunoSEQ multiplex PCR; the TCRdb copy retains only in-frame clones and omits some. Here the sample spans more than 90,000 clones, 85% to 95% being singletons. Germline CDR1 reads LGHNA; CDR2 reads YSLEER. This CDR3 region has 16 residues. The V end lost 1 base, the J end lost 1 base, and 11 bases lay between the germline ends. Sample: unstimulated CD8+ T cells sorted from spleen or lymph node cells, taken before transplant. The sequence was collected from a human donor who was the organ donor for an intestinal transplant. This chain connects TRBV4-3 to TRBJ2-1; TRBD2 is a possible D gene (5 bases). In DNA form, the CDR3 reads TGCGCCAGCAGCCAAGTAGCGAGGCCTTCCTACAATGAGCAGTTCTTC. Its protein product is CASSQVARPSYNEQFF.